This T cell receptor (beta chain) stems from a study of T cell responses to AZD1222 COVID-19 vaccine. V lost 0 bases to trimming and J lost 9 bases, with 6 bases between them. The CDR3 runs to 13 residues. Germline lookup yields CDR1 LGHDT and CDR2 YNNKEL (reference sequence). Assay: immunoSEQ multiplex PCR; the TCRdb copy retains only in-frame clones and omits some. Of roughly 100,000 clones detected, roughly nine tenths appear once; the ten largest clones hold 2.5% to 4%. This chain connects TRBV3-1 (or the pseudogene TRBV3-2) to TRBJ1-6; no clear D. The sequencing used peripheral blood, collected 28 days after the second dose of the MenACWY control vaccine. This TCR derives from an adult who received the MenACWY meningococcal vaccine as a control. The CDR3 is CASSQDWGSPLHF. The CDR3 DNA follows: TGTGCCAGCAGCCAAGATTGGGGTTCACCCCTCCACTTT.